Sequencing of this T cell receptor beta chain was carried out in a study of beta chain features in type 1 diabetes. Study-wide points: Over-representation of high TCR-expressing cells was a possible consequence of cDNA sequencing. PCR could preferentially amplify shorter templates, alike in patients and controls. A moderate, significant TCRB CDR3 shortening appeared in type 1 diabetes across four CD4+ subsets.

CDR3 length: 15 amino acids. V trimming: 5 bases; J trimming: 9 bases; junction bases outside the gene matches: 10. The germline V gene encodes CDR1 SGHTA and CDR2 FQGNSA. About this clone itself: As yet, its antigen is unknown.

Reverse transcription of all isolated RNA meant that expressed TCRB transcripts were sequenced. TCRdb's table, derived via immunoSEQ multiplex PCR, lists solely in-frame clones and lacks some. The sample lists about 220,000 clones; around 9.9% were seen once. CD4+ naive, central memory, regulatory and stem cell-like memory cells were sorted via CD45RO/CCR7/CD25/CD127/CD95/CD27. Sequenced: central memory CD4+ T cells from blood. The receptor's source is a man aged 18-30 years in good health. The chain employs TRBV7-2 and TRBJ2-1; TRBD2 matches at 10 bases. The DNA of the CDR3 is TGTGCCAGCAGCCGAACAGGGACTAGCGTAAGTGAGCAGTTCTTC. Translating it yields CASSRTGTSVSEQFF. The full variable domain, with the rest looked up from reference TRBV7-2 and TRBJ2-1, is GAGVSQSPSNKVTEKGKDVELRCDPISGHTALYWYRQSLGQGLEFLIYFQGNSAPDKSGLPSDRFSAERTGGSVSTLTIQRTQQEDSAVYLCASSRTGTSVSEQFFGPGTRLTVL.